This is a list of T cell receptor beta chains from one sample in a study of blood T cell repertoires in COVID-19. Using immunoSEQ multiplex PCR, the repertoire was profiled, and TCRdb retains in-frame clones only, with some absent. The sample lists fewer than 300,000 clones, around nine tenths seen once, with roughly 1.1% in the top ten. Input material: PBMCs or T cells enriched from blood (not recorded which). The source of these receptors is a woman in her thirties who had recovered from COVID-19. Both conserved end residues are part of each CDR3. Each record gives: V gene, clone size, CDR3 length, D gene, J gene, CDR3 protein, CDR3 DNA. D genes are given only for firm matches. Size is stated for part of the rows, as once, few or many counts, or as a class when the clone is expanded.

TRBV4-1,NA,16,TRBD1,TRBJ2-1,CASSRAGTESYNEQFF,TGCGCCAGCAGCCGAGCCGGGACAGAATCCTACAATGAGCAGTTCTTC
TRBV18,NA,16,TRBD1,TRBJ1-1,CASLPRTGDPNTEAFF,TGTGCCAGTCTCCCAAGGACAGGGGACCCGAACACTGAAGCTTTCTTT
TRBV27,NA,13,TRBD1,TRBJ2-7,CASSLGQGNEQYF,TGTGCCAGCAGTTTGGGACAGGGAAACGAGCAGTACTTC
TRBV28,few,15,NA,TRBJ2-7,CASSFFRGTTWEQYF,TGTGCCAGCAGTTTCTTTAGAGGCACTACGTGGGAGCAGTACTTC
TRBV5-4,NA,16,NA,TRBJ2-2,CASSPGSLGLPGELFF,TGTGCCAGCAGCCCTGGTAGTCTCGGTCTGCCCGGGGAGCTGTTTTTT
TRBV28,NA,16,TRBD1,TRBJ1-4,CASSRGQGAQREKLFF,TGTGCCAGCAGTAGGGGACAGGGGGCGCAAAGAGAAAAACTGTTTTTT
TRBV2,NA,14,NA,TRBJ2-6,CASSREAGANVLTF,TGTGCCAGCAGCCGGGAAGCTGGGGCCAACGTCCTGACTTTC
TRBV5-1,NA,15,NA,TRBJ2-5,CASTLSGAYQETQYF,TGCGCCAGCACCCTCTCAGGGGCGTACCAAGAGACCCAGTACTTC
TRBV6-5,NA,15,NA,TRBJ1-1,CASSVPRSMDTEAFF,TGTGCCAGCAGCGTACCCCGGAGTATGGACACTGAAGCTTTCTTT
TRBV9,NA,12,NA,TRBJ2-5,CASSAGEETQYF,TGTGCCAGCAGCGCAGGGGAAGAGACCCAGTACTTC
TRBV3-1/TRBV3-2,NA,16,TRBD1,TRBJ1-1,CASSPGTGGVNTEAFF,TGTGCCAGCAGCCCGGGGACAGGGGGCGTTAACACTGAAGCTTTCTTT
TRBV7-9,NA,14,TRBD1,TRBJ2-7,CASSPGTGVYEQYF,TGTGCCAGCAGCCCCGGGACAGGGGTCTACGAGCAGTACTTC
TRBV14,NA,14,NA,TRBJ1-1,CASSRRGTGTEAFF,TGTGCCAGCAGCCGTCGGGGAACGGGCACTGAAGCTTTCTTT
TRBV7-9,once,17,NA,TRBJ1-5,CASSPLPGRGSNQPQHF,TGTGCCAGCAGCCCCTTGCCGGGGAGGGGAAGCAATCAGCCCCAGCATTTT
TRBV11-2,NA,18,TRBD2,TRBJ2-3,CASSLDLGSGRPTDTQYF,TGTGCCAGCAGCTTAGATCTGGGTAGCGGGAGGCCAACAGATACGCAGTATTTT
TRBV19,NA,16,TRBD1,TRBJ2-7,CASSIDGTAPDYEQYF,TGTGCCAGTAGTATAGATGGGACAGCGCCCGACTACGAGCAGTACTTC
TRBV7-3,NA,15,NA,TRBJ2-2,CASSLDIANTGELFF,TGTGCCAGCAGCCTCGACATCGCGAACACCGGGGAGCTGTTTTTT
TRBV10-3,NA,14,NA,TRBJ1-1,CAISSGQGDTEAFF,TGTGCCATCAGTTCCGGGCAGGGTGACACTGAAGCTTTCTTT
TRBV29-1,NA,13,TRBD1,TRBJ2-1,CSVHRGTWNEQFF,TGCAGCGTCCACAGGGGCACCTGGAATGAGCAGTTCTTC
TRBV19,NA,15,NA,TRBJ1-5,CASSIGTRGNQPQHF,TGTGCCAGTAGTATCGGGACGCGGGGAAATCAGCCCCAGCATTTT
TRBV4-2,NA,15,TRBD2,TRBJ2-3,CASSPAAGGSDTQYF,TGTGCCAGCAGCCCAGCGGCGGGAGGGTCAGATACGCAGTATTTT
TRBV3-1/TRBV3-2,NA,17,TRBD2,TRBJ2-1,CASSQAGGLSGYNEQFF,TGTGCCAGCAGCCAAGCGGGAGGGCTGAGCGGTTACAATGAGCAGTTCTTC
TRBV27,NA,13,TRBD1,TRBJ2-7,CASSFQGTGEQYF,TGTGCCAGCAGTTTTCAAGGGACAGGGGAGCAGTACTTC
TRBV7-9,NA,14,TRBD1,TRBJ1-2,CASSLGDREHGYTF,TGTGCCAGCAGCTTAGGGGACAGGGAGCATGGCTACACCTTC
TRBV7-8,once,15,TRBD1,TRBJ1-2,CASSFSTGDKYGYTF,TGTGCCAGCAGCTTTAGCACAGGGGATAAGTATGGCTACACCTTC
TRBV7-3,once,16,NA,TRBJ1-1,CASSPRGGFGNTEAFF,TGTGCCAGCAGCCCCAGGGGAGGGTTTGGGAACACTGAAGCTTTCTTT
TRBV10-3,NA,13,TRBD1,TRBJ1-1,CAIRVQGMTEAFF,TGTGCCATCAGAGTACAGGGGATGACTGAAGCTTTCTTT
TRBV7-9,NA,12,TRBD1,TRBJ1-1,CASSSNTGVAFF,TGTGCCAGCAGCTCGAATACAGGGGTTGCTTTCTTT
TRBV28,once,15,TRBD1,TRBJ1-5,CASSLQDRGDQPQHF,TGTGCCAGCAGTCTCCAGGACAGGGGGGATCAGCCCCAGCATTTT
TRBV27,NA,18,NA,TRBJ1-5,CASSLFGQPLLSNQPQHF,TGTGCCAGCAGTTTATTCGGACAGCCCCTTCTTAGCAATCAGCCCCAGCATTTT
TRBV27,NA,18,TRBD2,TRBJ2-3,CASSALSPGTSGTDTQYF,TGTGCCAGCAGTGCACTATCCCCCGGGACTAGCGGCACAGATACGCAGTATTTT
TRBV24-1,NA,17,TRBD2,TRBJ2-7,CATSDKPGLAGVYEQYF,TGTGCCACCAGTGATAAACCGGGACTAGCGGGAGTCTACGAGCAGTACTTC
TRBV7-9,NA,16,NA,TRBJ1-4,CASSLVMGGLGEKLFF,TGTGCCAGCAGCTTAGTAATGGGGGGACTGGGCGAAAAACTGTTTTTT
TRBV28,once,16,NA,TRBJ1-3,CASSFALRVSGNTIYF,TGTGCCAGCAGTTTCGCCTTGCGGGTCTCTGGAAACACCATATATTTT
TRBV15,NA,14,TRBD1,TRBJ1-6,CATSGDRENSPLHF,TGTGCCACCAGCGGGGACAGGGAGAATTCACCCCTCCACTTT
TRBV20-1,few,15,TRBD2,TRBJ2-1,CSASPGTSGYNEQFF,TGCAGTGCTAGTCCCGGGACTAGCGGATACAATGAGCAGTTCTTC
TRBV28,NA,16,NA,TRBJ2-6,CATSPPISFGANVLTF,TGTGCCACCTCCCCCCCTATTAGTTTTGGGGCCAACGTCCTGACTTTC
TRBV7-2,NA,16,NA,TRBJ2-7,CASSQWTAGFPSEQYF,TGTGCCAGCAGCCAATGGACAGCTGGCTTCCCTTCCGAGCAGTACTTC
TRBV7-2,NA,14,TRBD1,TRBJ1-4,CASSLDRGNEKLFF,TGTGCCAGCAGCTTAGACAGGGGTAATGAAAAACTGTTTTTT
TRBV30,NA,13,NA,TRBJ2-7,CAWSAQRSYEQYF,TGTGCCTGGAGTGCACAGAGATCCTACGAGCAGTACTTC
TRBV5-4,NA,15,NA,TRBJ2-2,CASSRGGGNTGELFF,TGTGCCAGCAGCCGTGGGGGAGGGAACACCGGGGAGCTGTTTTTT
TRBV7-9,NA,16,TRBD1,TRBJ1-2,CASSLTGQGSLYGYTF,TGTGCCAGCAGCTTGACGGGACAGGGGAGTCTCTATGGCTACACCTTC
TRBV28,NA,14,NA,TRBJ2-7,CASSLLGQVYEQYF,TGTGCCAGCAGTTTATTGGGGCAGGTCTACGAGCAGTACTTC
TRBV15,NA,14,TRBD2,TRBJ2-3,CATSIGLAADTQYF,TGTGCCACCAGCATCGGACTAGCGGCTGATACGCAGTATTTT
TRBV6-5,NA,14,TRBD2,TRBJ2-7,CASTESGRVYEQYF,TGTGCCAGCACCGAAAGCGGGAGGGTCTACGAGCAGTACTTC
TRBV11-2,NA,15,NA,TRBJ1-1,CASSSPRETNTEAFF,TGTGCCAGCAGCTCCCCTCGGGAAACGAACACTGAAGCTTTCTTT
TRBV19,NA,15,NA,TRBJ1-4,CASSSQTASNEKLFF,TGTGCCAGTAGTTCTCAGACAGCATCTAATGAAAAACTGTTTTTT
TRBV30,NA,11,NA,TRBJ1-1,CAWQGNTEAFF,TGTGCCTGGCAGGGGAACACTGAAGCTTTCTTT